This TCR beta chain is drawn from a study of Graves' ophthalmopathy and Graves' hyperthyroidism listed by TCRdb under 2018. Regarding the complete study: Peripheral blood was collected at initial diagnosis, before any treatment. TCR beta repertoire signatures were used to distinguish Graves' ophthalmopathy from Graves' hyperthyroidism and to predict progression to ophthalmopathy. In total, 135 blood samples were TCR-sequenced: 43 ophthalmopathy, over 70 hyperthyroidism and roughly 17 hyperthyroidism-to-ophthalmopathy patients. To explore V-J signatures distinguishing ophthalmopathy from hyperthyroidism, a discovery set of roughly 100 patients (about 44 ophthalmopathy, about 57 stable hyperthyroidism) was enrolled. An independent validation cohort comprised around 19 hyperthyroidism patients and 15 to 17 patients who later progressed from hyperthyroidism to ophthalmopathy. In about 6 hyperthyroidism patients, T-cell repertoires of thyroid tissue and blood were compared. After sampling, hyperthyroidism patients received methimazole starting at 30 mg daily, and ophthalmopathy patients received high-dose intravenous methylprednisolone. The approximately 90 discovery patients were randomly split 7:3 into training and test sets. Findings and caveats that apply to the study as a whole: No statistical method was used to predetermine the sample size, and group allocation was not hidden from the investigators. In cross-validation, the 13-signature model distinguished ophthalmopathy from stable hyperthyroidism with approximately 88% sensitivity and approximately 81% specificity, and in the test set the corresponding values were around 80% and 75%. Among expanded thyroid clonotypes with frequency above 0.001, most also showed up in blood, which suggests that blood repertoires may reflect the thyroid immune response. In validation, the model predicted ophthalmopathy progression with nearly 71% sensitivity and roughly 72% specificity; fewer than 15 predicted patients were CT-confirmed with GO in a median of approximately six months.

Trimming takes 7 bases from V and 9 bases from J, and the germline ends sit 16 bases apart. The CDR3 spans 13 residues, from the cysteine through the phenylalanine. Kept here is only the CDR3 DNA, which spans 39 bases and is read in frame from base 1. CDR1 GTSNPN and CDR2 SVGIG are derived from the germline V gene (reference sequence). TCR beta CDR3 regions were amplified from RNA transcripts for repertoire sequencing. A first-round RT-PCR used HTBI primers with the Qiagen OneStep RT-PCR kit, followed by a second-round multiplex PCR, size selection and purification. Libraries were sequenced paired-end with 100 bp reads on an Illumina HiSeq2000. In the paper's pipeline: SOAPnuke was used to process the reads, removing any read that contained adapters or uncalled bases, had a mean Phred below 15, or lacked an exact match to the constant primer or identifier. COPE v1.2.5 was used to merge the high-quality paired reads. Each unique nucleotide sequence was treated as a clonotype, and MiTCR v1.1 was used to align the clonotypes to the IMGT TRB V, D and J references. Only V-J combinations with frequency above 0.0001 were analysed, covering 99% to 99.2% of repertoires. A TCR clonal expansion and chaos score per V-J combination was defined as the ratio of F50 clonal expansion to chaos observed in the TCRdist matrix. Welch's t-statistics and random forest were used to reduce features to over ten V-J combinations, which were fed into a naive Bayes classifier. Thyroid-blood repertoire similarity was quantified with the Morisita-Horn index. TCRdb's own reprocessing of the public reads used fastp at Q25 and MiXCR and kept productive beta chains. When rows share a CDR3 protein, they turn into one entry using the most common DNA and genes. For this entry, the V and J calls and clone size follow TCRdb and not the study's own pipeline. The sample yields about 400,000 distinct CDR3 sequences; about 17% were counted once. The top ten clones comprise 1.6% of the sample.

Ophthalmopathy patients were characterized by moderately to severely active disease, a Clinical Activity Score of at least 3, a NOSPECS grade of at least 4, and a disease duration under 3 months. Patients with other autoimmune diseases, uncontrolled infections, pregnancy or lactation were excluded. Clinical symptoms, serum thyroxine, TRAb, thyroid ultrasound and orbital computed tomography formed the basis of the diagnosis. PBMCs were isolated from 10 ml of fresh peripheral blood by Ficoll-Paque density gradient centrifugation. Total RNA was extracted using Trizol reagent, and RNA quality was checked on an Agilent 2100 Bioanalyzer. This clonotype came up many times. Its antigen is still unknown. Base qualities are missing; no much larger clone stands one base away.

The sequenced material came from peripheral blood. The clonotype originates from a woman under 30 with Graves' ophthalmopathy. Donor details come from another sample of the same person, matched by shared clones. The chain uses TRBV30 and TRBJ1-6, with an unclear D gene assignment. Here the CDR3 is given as CASNSGAASPLHF. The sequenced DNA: TGTGCCTCTAACTCCGGAGCGGCTTCACCCCTCCACTTT.